This entry concerns a single T cell receptor (beta chain). The data stem from a study of blood T cell repertoires in COVID-19. Study details: Sites across the United States, Italy and Spain contributed samples from acute and convalescent COVID-19. From T cells, B-cell-depleted T cells, or PBMCs came the material, which was cDNA or gDNA.

As processed by the authors: By means of reference gene primer amplification, nucleated cell counts were estimated. Assay: immunoSEQ multiplex PCR; the TCRdb copy retains only in-frame clones and omits some. That table gives V, J and clone size, and the DNA gave D and trimming. The sample includes under 250,000 clones, under 90% seen only once; the top ten take 8.9%. Participant reports of clinical history set cohort assignment. The sequenced material came from PBMCs or T cells enriched from blood (not recorded which). The receptor was derived from a woman aged 50 to 60 with acute COVID-19.

The CDR3 DNA reads TGTGCCAGCAGTGTATCTGTCACTGAAGCTTTCTTT. It encodes CASSVSVTEAFF. The chain uses TRBV2 and TRBJ1-1; no definite D call. Trimming stripped 4 bases from V and 4 bases from J, with 7 bases between. The CDR3 has 12 amino acids. Germline V gene data show CDR1 as SNHLY and CDR2 as FYNNEI.